Frequency places the clone carrying this T cell receptor beta chain as medium-sized (0.01 to 0.1%). Its antigen is as yet unknown. Germline V gene sequence: CDR1 SQVTM, CDR2 ANQGSEA. This CDR3 has 11 amino acids. This record comes from a study of CXCR3-negative and CXCR3-positive naive CD8 T cells. Points from the study as a whole: Memory CD8+ cells showed much lower diversity, while both naive subsets displayed comparably high diversity. For CXCR3-positive naive cells, TRB CDR3s were more hydrophobic than those of CXCR3-negative naive cells. Memory cells showed distinct TRBV-TRBJ patterns, while the two naive subsets matched.

TRB cDNA was prepared as libraries by UMI-labeled 5' RACE. TCRdb reprocessed the 5' RACE reads and reports one entry per CDR3 protein, with no DNA. This table holds about 6,000 distinct CDR3 sequences. Sequenced sample: naive CXCR3+ CD8+ T cells from blood. Subset in this sample: CD45RO-CCR7+CD27+CD95- naive CD8+ T cells expressing CXCR3 (TNR3+). The TCR originated in a human donor in good health. Some clones in this sample may be carry-over from other donors' samples. This chain uses TRBV29-1 with TRBJ1-1. The CDR3 here is CSASMNTEAFF.